A single TCR beta chain is shown here with its context. Method: immunoSEQ multiplex PCR; TCRdb's copy keeps in-frame clones and lacks some. The sample lists over 250,000 clones, about 89% occurring once. This sample is drawn from a study of blood T cell repertoires in COVID-19. Looking at the study overall: Italy, Spain and the United States were the sources of the convalescent and acute COVID-19 samples.

Participants, about 18 to 95 years old, spanned 25 or so US areas. Allocation to cohorts depended on clinical history reported by the participants. The clonotype was recovered from a middle-aged man who had recovered from COVID-19. The source material was PBMCs or T cells enriched from blood (not recorded which).

Here the CDR3 DNA reads TGTGCCAGCAGCTCAGGCTATTCCTACGAGCAGTACTTC. Residues: CASSSGYSYEQYF. This chain uses TRBV11-3 with TRBJ2-7; D remains ambiguous. The CDR3 runs 13 residues. The germline V and J ends were trimmed by 4 bases and 1 base, with 8 bases remaining between them. CDR1 is SGHNT, CDR2 YENEEA, per germline.